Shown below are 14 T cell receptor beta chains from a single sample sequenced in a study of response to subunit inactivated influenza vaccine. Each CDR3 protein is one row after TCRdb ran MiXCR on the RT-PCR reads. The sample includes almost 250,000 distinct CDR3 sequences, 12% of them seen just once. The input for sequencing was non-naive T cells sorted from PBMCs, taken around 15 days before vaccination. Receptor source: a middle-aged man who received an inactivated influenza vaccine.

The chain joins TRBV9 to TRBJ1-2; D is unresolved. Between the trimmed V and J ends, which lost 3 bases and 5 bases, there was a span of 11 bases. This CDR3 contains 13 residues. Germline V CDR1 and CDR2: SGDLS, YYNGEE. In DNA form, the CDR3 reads TGTGCCAGCAGCGCGGTCAGTGAATATGGCTACACCTTC. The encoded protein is CASSAVSEYGYTF.

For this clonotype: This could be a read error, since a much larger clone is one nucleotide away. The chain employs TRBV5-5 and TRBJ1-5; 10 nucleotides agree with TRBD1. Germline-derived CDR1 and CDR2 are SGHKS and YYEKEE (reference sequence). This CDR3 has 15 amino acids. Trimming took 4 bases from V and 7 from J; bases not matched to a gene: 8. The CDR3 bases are TGTGCCAGCAGCCGGACAGGGGGAGAAAAACAGCCCCAGCATTTT. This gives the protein CASSRTGGEKQPQHF.

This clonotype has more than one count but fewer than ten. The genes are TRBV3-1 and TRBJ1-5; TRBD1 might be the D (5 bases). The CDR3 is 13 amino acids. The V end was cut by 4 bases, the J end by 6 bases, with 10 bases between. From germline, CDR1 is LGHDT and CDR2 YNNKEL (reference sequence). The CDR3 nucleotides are TGTGCCAGCAGCCGCGGGGGTAGTCAGCCCCAGCATTTT. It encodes CASSRGGSQPQHF.

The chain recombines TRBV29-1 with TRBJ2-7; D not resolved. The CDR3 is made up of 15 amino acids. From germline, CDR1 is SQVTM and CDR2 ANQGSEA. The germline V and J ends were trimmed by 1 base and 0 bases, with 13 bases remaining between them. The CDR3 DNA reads TGCAGCGTTGAAGCCGTAGGAGAGAGCTCCTACGAGCAGTACTTC. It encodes CSVEAVGESSYEQYF.

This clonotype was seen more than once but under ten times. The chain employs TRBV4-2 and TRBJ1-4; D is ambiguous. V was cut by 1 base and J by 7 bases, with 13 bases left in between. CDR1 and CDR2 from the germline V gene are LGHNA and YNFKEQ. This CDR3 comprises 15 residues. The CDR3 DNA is TGTGCCAGCAGCCAAGCAAGTCCAGCAGGTGAAAAACTGTTTTTT. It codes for CASSQASPAGEKLFF.

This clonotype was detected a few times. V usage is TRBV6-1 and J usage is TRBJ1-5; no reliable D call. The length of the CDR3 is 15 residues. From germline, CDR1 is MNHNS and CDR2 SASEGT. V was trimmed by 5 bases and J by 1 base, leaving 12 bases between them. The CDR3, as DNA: TGTGCCAGCAGTCGACTCCCCCTAAGCAATCAGCCCCAGCATTTT. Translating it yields CASSRLPLSNQPQHF.

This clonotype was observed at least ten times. Here the CDR3 DNA reads TGTGCCAGCAGCACCGGACAGGGGACCGGGGAGCTGTTTTTT. This encodes CASSTGQGTGELFF. The rearrangement links TRBV4-2 to TRBJ2-2, with 9 bases that match TRBD1. This CDR3 region has 14 residues. CDR1 LGHNA and CDR2 YNFKEQ come from the germline V gene. Losses at the gene ends were 5 bases for V and 5 bases for J; bases not matched to a gene: 3.

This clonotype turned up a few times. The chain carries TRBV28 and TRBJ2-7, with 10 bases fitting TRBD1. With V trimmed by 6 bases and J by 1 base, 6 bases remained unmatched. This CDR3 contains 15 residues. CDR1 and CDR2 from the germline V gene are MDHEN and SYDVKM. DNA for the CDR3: TGTGCCAGCAGCAAGGGGGGACAGGGGTCCTACGAGCAGTACTTC. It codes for CASSKGGQGSYEQYF.

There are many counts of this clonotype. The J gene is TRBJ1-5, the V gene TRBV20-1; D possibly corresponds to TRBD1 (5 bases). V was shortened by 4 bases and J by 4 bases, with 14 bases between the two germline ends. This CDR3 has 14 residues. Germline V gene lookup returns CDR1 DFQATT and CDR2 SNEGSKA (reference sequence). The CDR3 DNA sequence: TGCAGTGCTACCATGGGGCCGCCGAATCAGCCCCAGCATTTT. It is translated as CSATMGPPNQPQHF.

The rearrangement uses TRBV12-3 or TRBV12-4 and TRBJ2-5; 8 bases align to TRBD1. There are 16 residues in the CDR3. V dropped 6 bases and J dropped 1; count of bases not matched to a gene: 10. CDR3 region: CASRRTGTGRQETQYF. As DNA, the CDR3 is TGTGCCAGCAGAAGAACGGGGACAGGCCGCCAAGAGACCCAGTACTTC.

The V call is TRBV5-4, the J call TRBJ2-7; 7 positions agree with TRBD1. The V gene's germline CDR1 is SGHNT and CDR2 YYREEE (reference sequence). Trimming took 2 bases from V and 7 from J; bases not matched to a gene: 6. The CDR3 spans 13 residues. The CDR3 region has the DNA TGTGCCAGCAGCTTCGGACAGGTTCGAGAGCAGTACTTC. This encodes CASSFGQVREQYF.

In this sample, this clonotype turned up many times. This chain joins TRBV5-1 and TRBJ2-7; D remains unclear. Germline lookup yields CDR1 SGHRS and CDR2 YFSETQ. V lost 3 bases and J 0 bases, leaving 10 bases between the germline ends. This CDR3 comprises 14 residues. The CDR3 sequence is CASSYDPSSYEQYF. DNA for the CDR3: TGCGCCAGCAGCTATGACCCTAGCTCCTACGAGCAGTACTTC.

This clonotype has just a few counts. In nucleotides, the CDR3 is TGTGCCAGCAGCCGACGGGGGGAGATCCAAGAGACCCAGTACTTC. It is translated as CASSRRGEIQETQYF. The chain links TRBV14 to TRBJ2-5; the match to TRBD2 covers 7 bases. V gave up 4 bases and J gave up 1 base; unmatched junction bases: 6. The CDR3 has 15 amino acids. Looked up from germline, CDR1 is SGHDN and CDR2 is FVKESK. The full variable domain, rest sourced from reference TRBV14 and TRBJ2-5, is EAGVTQFPSHSVIEKGQTVTLRCDPISGHDNLYWYRRVMGKEIKFLLHFVKESKQDESGMPNNRFLAERTGGTYSTLKVQPAELEDSGVYFCASSRRGEIQETQYFGPGTRLLVL.

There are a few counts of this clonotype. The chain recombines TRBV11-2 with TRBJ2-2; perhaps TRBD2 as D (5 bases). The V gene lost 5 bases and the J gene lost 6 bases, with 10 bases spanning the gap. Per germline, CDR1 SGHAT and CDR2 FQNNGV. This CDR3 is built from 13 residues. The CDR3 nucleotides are TGTGCCAGCAGCCTAGCACTCCCCGGGGAGCTGTTTTTT. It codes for CASSLALPGELFF.